This TCR beta chain was documented in a study of CD8+ T cells in alopecia areata. As for the study in general: Tofacitinib administration to treated patients was oral, at 5 to 10 mg twice daily. Whole-study results and caveats: Clonality was higher in lesional than normal scalp, especially in alopecia totalis/universalis. Patients displayed less clarity in TCR sharing than mice, a finding possibly related to HLA.

Germline CDR1 and CDR2: KGHSH and LQKENI. The ends lost 1 base at V and 2 bases at J; junction bases unmatched: 6. CDR3 length equals 16 residues. The treatment was: oral pan-JAK inhibitor, 5-10 mg twice daily. PBMC-derived CD4+ and CD8+ T cells were sorted. Details on this clone: Its antigen is still unknown.

Extracted RNA was reverse transcribed, and the resulting cDNA served as sequencing template. Produced via immunoSEQ multiplex PCR; TCRdb's table is partial and in-frame only. This table holds over 100,000 clones, roughly three fifths found once. J is TRBJ2-7 and V is TRBV18, with TRBD1 matching 9 bases. Sample: CD8+ T cells sorted from blood, taken at week 24, from a patient treated with tofacitinib. The receptor's source is a human donor with alopecia areata. The CDR3 loop reads CASSPLYRGLTYEQYF. CDR3 sequence (DNA): TGTGCCAGCTCACCACTTTACAGGGGGCTAACCTACGAGCAGTACTTC.